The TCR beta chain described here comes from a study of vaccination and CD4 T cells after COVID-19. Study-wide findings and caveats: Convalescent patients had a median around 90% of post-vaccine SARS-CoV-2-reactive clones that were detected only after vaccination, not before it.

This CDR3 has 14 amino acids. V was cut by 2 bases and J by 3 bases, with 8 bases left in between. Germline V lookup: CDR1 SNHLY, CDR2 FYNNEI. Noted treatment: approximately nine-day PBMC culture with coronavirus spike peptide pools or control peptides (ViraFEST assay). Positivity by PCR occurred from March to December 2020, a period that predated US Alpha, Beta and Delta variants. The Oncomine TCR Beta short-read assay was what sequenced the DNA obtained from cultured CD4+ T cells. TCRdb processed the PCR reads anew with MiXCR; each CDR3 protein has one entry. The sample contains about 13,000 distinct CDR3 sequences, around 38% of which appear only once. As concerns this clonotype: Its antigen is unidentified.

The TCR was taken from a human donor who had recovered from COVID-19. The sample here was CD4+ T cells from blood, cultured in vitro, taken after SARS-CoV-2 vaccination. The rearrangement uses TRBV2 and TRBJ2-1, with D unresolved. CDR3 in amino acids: CASSEYRHYNEQFF. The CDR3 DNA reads TGTGCCAGCAGTGAATATAGACACTACAATGAGCAGTTCTTC. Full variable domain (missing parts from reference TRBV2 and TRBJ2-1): EPEVTQTPSHQVTQMGQEVILRCVPISNHLYFYWYRQILGQKVEFLVSFYNNEISEKSEIFDDQFSVERPDGSNFTLKIRSTKLEDSAMYFCASSEYRHYNEQFFGPGTRLTVL.